Following are 25 T cell receptor beta chains from one sample sequenced in a study of tumor-infiltrating lymphocytes in localized non-small cell lung cancer. Sequenced by immunoSEQ multiplex PCR; TCRdb stores in-frame clones only, minus some. Here the sample spans over 15,000 clones, around 66% being singletons. The sample was lung tumor tissue. The origin of the receptors is a human donor with non-small cell lung cancer.

This chain links TRBV2 with TRBJ2-1; D gene uncertain. Trimming took 7 bases from V and 0 from J, leaving 1 base between them. The CDR3 is 11 residues long. Germline values: CDR1 SNHLY, CDR2 FYNNEI. DNA of the CDR3: TGTGCCAGCACCTCCTACAATGAGCAGTTCTTC. The encoded protein is CASTSYNEQFF.

CDR3 in DNA: TGTGCCAGCAGCTTAGTGGCTGGGATTGGTTTCGAGCAGTACTTC. Translated, it gives CASSLVAGIGFEQYF. This chain connects TRBV7-9 to TRBJ2-7, with D unclear. V dropped 1 base and J dropped 6 bases, with 16 bases sitting between them. In germline, CDR1 is SEHNR, CDR2 FQNEAQ (reference sequence). This CDR3 has 15 residues.

This chain joins TRBV28 and TRBJ1-2; D gene unclear. With 7 bases removed from V and 0 bases from J, the gap between germline ends came to 9 bases. The CDR3 is 13 residues long. Germline-derived CDR1 and CDR2 are MDHEN and SYDVKM. CDR3 region: CASIPSPNYGYTF. CDR3 sequence (DNA): TGTGCCAGCATCCCGTCTCCTAACTATGGCTACACCTTC.

The rearrangement links TRBV14 to TRBJ1-1; no clear D gene. With 3 bases removed from V and 2 bases from J, the gap between germline ends came to 10 bases. Germline CDR1 SGHDN, CDR2 FVKESK. The CDR3 has 14 amino acids. This CDR3 reads CASSHIKRNTEAFF. CDR3 nucleotide sequence: TGTGCCAGCAGCCATATAAAGCGAAACACTGAAGCTTTCTTT.

This rearrangement joins TRBV30 to TRBJ1-1; perhaps TRBD1 as D (6 bases). The germline CDR1 and CDR2 sequences are GTSNPN and SVGIG (reference sequence). CDR3 size: 14 residues. V gave up 4 bases and J gave up 0 bases, with 12 bases separating them. CDR3 sequence: CAWKGDTVNTEAFF. The CDR3 region has the DNA TGTGCCTGGAAGGGGGACACGGTGAACACTGAAGCTTTCTTT. The full variable domain, its missing parts supplied by reference TRBV30 and TRBJ1-1, is SQTIHQWPATLVQPVGSPLSLECTVEGTSNPNLYWYRQAAGRGLQLLFYSVGIGQISSEVPQNLSASRPQDRQFILSSKKLLLSDSGFYLCAWKGDTVNTEAFFGQGTRLTVV.

This clone was seen a few times. The chain recombines TRBV7-2 with TRBJ2-7; 8 bases are shared with TRBD2. V lost 5 bases, J lost 6 bases, and 12 bases stayed unmatched. The CDR3 covers 15 residues. Germline lookup yields CDR1 SGHTA and CDR2 FQGNSA. The CDR3 loop reads CASSLTGGGPIEQYF. The CDR3 nucleotides read TGTGCCAGCAGCCTAACGGGGGGGGGCCCAATCGAGCAGTACTTC. Supplemented by reference TRBV7-2 and TRBJ2-7, the full variable domain reads GAGVSQSPSNKVTEKGKDVELRCDPISGHTALYWYRQSLGQGLEFLIYFQGNSAPDKSGLPSDRFSAERTGGSVSTLTIQRTQQEDSAVYLCASSLTGGGPIEQYFGPGTRLTVT.

This sequence joins TRBV7-2 and TRBJ2-5, with 11 bases identical to TRBD2. Germline-derived CDR1 and CDR2 are SGHTA and FQGNSA. The V segment lost 1 base and the J segment 5 bases; nucleotides outside the gene matches: 3. The CDR3 runs to 15 residues. CDR3 region: CASSLGASGRETQYF. Here the CDR3 DNA reads TGTGCCAGCAGCTTAGGGGCTAGCGGGAGGGAGACCCAGTACTTC.

V gene TRBV7-9 combines with J gene TRBJ2-1, with 7 bases identical to TRBD1. CDR1 is SEHNR and CDR2 is FQNEAQ in the germline V gene (reference sequence). This CDR3 is built from 13 residues. V was clipped by 10 bases and J by 6 bases; unmatched bases: 9. The CDR3 DNA is TGTGCCACCCTCCCGGCAGGGGGCAATGAGCAGTTCTTC. Translation: CATLPAGGNEQFF.

This clone was observed a handful of times. V usage is TRBV5-6 and J usage is TRBJ2-4; TRBD2 aligns across 16 bases. Trimming took 4 bases from V and 6 from J; bases not matched to a gene: 10. Germline CDR1 is SGHDT and CDR2 is YYEEEE. This CDR3 contains 18 residues. The CDR3 here is CASSLGLAGGPGGNIQYF. The CDR3 DNA is TGTGCCAGCAGCCTGGGACTAGCGGGAGGGCCGGGGGGAAACATTCAGTACTTC.

The V and J genes are TRBV30 and TRBJ1-1, with D unresolved. The CDR3 contains 14 residues. Per the germline V gene, CDR1 is GTSNPN and CDR2 is SVGIG (reference sequence). V lost 2 bases and J 1 base, leaving 11 bases between the germline ends. CDR3 residues: CAWSKIFGNTEAFF. The CDR3 nucleotides read TGTGCCTGGAGTAAAATATTCGGGAACACTGAAGCTTTCTTT.

The chain is built from TRBV19 and TRBJ1-2; D may be TRBD1 (5 bases). Trimming took off 6 bases at V and 4 bases at J, with 9 bases between the two ends. Germline CDR1 LNHDA, CDR2 SQIVND (reference sequence). The CDR3 length is 12 residues. In nucleotides, the CDR3 is TGTGCCAGTAGAACAGGCCCCTATGGCTACACCTTC. Translated, it gives CASRTGPYGYTF.

This clone was seen a few times. The rearrangement joins TRBV4-1 to TRBJ2-7; TRBD2 is a possible D gene (5 bases). The germline V gene encodes CDR1 MGHRA and CDR2 YSYEKL. The ends were cut back, 1 base at V and 12 bases at J, with 19 bases in the middle. This CDR3 is built from 14 residues. The CDR3 DNA follows: TGCGCCAGCAGCCAAGGGGGTCTGGAAGGGAGCGCGTACTTC. As protein: CASSQGGLEGSAYF.

V gene TRBV6-5 combines with J gene TRBJ2-7; unclear D gene. Germline lookup yields CDR1 MNHEY and CDR2 SVGAGI. The CDR3 has 14 residues. The V end was cut by 0 bases, the J end by 2 bases, with 8 bases between. The CDR3 region has the DNA TGTGCCAGCAGTTACTCGAGACAAGCCTACGAGCAGTACTTC. Translated, it gives CASSYSRQAYEQYF.

In the case of this clone: At one boundary the junction diverges from the germline segment, which might be a read error. This rearrangement joins TRBV7-6 to TRBJ2-1; 11 nucleotides line up with TRBD1. CDR3 length: 14 residues. Germline V gene sequence: CDR1 SGHVS, CDR2 FNYEAQ. DNA of the CDR3: TGTGCCAGCAGTTTAGGGACAGGGGGCAATGAGCAGTTCTTC. It encodes CASSLGTGGNEQFF.

The V and J genes are TRBV10-3 and TRBJ2-7, with D maybe TRBD2 (7 bases). V lost 7 bases to trimming and J lost 0 bases, with 22 bases between them. CDR3 length: 17 amino acids. Germline loops: CDR1 ENHRY, CDR2 SYGVKD. CDR3 sequence: CAITAHLGGATSYEQYF. The DNA of the CDR3 is TGTGCCATCACCGCACATTTGGGGGGGGCGACCTCCTACGAGCAGTACTTC.

This clone was observed a handful of times. This chain links TRBV30 with TRBJ1-3; 11 positions agree with TRBD1. Trimming cost V 2 bases and J 0 bases; bases outside gene matches: 6. CDR1 is GTSNPN, CDR2 SVGIG, per germline (reference sequence). The CDR3 sequence is 17 residues long. CDR3 region: CAWSRDRGISSGNTIYF. As DNA, the CDR3 is TGTGCCTGGAGTAGGGACAGGGGGATCAGCTCTGGAAACACCATATATTTT.

V usage is TRBV21-1 and J usage is TRBJ2-1; the D call in the table, TRBD2, was not verified against the DNA. TRBV21-1 is a known pseudogene. This CDR3 has 16 amino acids. The CDR3 coding sequence is TGTGCCAGCAGCAAAGAGCGGGGGACAGACCAAAATGAGCAGTTCTTC. Translation gives CASSKERGTDQNEQFF.

This chain links TRBV30 with TRBJ2-7, with D possibly being TRBD1 (5 bases). Per the germline V gene, CDR1 is GTSNPN and CDR2 is SVGIG (reference sequence). This CDR3 has 11 residues. CDR3 DNA sequence: TGTACTATGGGCAGGGTGGGCGAGCAGTACTTC. It translates to CTMGRVGEQYF. Full variable domain (remainder filled in from reference TRBV30 and TRBJ2-7): SQTIHQWPATLVQPVGSPLSLECTVEGTSNPNLYWYRQAAGRGLQLLFYSVGIGQISSEVPQNLSASRPQDRQFILSSKKLLLSDSGFYLCTMGRVGEQYFGPGTRLTVT.

The gene calls are TRBV5-1 and TRBJ2-7, with 10 positions matching TRBD1. V gave up 4 bases and J gave up 5 bases; unmatched junction bases: 6. There are 14 residues in the CDR3. Germline CDR1 SGHRS, CDR2 YFSETQ. The CDR3 DNA reads as TGCGCCAGCAGCCCCGGACAGGGGGAAAACGAGCAGTACTTC. Its translation: CASSPGQGENEQYF.

This clone has just a few counts. The chain couples TRBV10-3 to TRBJ2-3, with 7 bases fitting TRBD2. The CDR3 contains 13 residues. V dropped 4 bases and J dropped 4; count of bases not matched to a gene: 2. Germline V gives CDR1 ENHRY, CDR2 SYGVKD. The CDR3 DNA reads as TGTGCCATCAGTGGGCGGGGGTCAGATACGCAGTATTTT. Protein: CAISGRGSDTQYF.

This sequence joins TRBV6-6 and TRBJ2-7; the D gene is possibly TRBD2 (6 bases). Germline V gene data show CDR1 as MNHNY and CDR2 as SVGAGI (reference sequence). V dropped 10 bases and J dropped 0 bases, with 16 bases sitting between them. The CDR3 runs to 14 residues. Written as DNA, the CDR3 is TGTGCCACCTCGCTTCGGGGAGGCTCCTACGAGCAGTACTTC. Translated, it gives CATSLRGGSYEQYF.

About this clone itself: Given a much more abundant clone one base away, this may be a read error. The V call is TRBV11-3, the J call TRBJ2-2; D is unresolved. The CDR3 is 12 amino acids. Deletions cut 4 bases from V and 0 bases from J, with 0 bases between. CDR1 and CDR2 from the germline V gene are SGHNT and YENEEA. This CDR3 is CASSSNTGELFF. The CDR3 bases are TGTGCCAGCAGCTCGAACACCGGGGAGCTGTTTTTT.

The chain recombines TRBV15 with TRBJ2-7, with 9 bases identical to TRBD1. Trimming removed 4 bases from V and 0 bases from J; junction bases left unmatched: 7. CDR1 is LNHNV, CDR2 YYDKDF, per germline (reference sequence). The CDR3 consists of 16 residues. CDR3 sequence: CATSNHLGQGSYEQYF. DNA of the CDR3: TGTGCCACCAGCAACCACCTGGGACAGGGCTCCTACGAGCAGTACTTC.

This clone occurred once. J is TRBJ2-3 and V is TRBV7-9, with D uncertain. The V and J ends lost 2 bases and 2 bases respectively, with 11 bases between them. The germline V gene encodes CDR1 SEHNR and CDR2 FQNEAQ (reference sequence). The CDR3 runs 15 residues. The CDR3 here is CASSLLGAVTDTQYF. CDR3 coding DNA: TGTGCCAGCAGCTTACTCGGTGCCGTCACAGATACGCAGTATTTT.

This chain connects TRBV27 to TRBJ2-3, with 10 positions matching TRBD1. The CDR3 spans 17 residues. Looked up from germline, CDR1 is MNHEY and CDR2 is SMNVEV (reference sequence). Losses at the gene ends were 4 bases for V and 8 bases for J; bases not matched to a gene: 15. This CDR3 reads CASSSTTGTGAIGTQYF. CDR3 bases: TGTGCCAGCAGTTCAACTACAGGGACAGGGGCCATCGGTACGCAGTATTTT.